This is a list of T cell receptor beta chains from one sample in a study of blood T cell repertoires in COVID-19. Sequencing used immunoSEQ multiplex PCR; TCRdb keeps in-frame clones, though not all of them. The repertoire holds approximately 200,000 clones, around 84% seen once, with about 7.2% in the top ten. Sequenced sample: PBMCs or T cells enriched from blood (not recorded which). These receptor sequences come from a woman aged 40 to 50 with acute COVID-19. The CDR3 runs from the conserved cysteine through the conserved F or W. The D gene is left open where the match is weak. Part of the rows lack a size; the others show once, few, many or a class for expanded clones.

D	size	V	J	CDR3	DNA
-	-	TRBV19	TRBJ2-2	CASSDRGLGGELFF	TGTGCCAGTAGCGACCGGGGACTCGGCGGGGAGCTGTTTTTT
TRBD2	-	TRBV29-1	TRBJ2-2	CSVRVGGGYGGELFF	TGCAGCGTTCGAGTGGGCGGGGGGTATGGCGGGGAGCTGTTTTTT
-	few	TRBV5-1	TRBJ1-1	CASSFGGIEAFF	TGCGCCAGCAGCTTTGGAGGGATCGAAGCTTTCTTT
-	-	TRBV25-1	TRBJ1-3	CASSTGSSGNTIYF	TGTGCCAGCAGCACAGGTTCCTCTGGAAACACCATATATTTT
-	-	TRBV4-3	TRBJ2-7	CASSWSLTRDEQYF	TGCGCCAGCAGCTGGAGTTTAACGCGAGACGAGCAGTACTTC
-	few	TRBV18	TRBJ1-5	CASSPGVDSNQPQHF	TGTGCCAGCTCACCCGGGGTGGATAGCAATCAGCCCCAGCATTTT
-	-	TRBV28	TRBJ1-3	CASSLSGQGSGNTIYF	TGTGCCAGCAGTTTATCAGGCCAGGGCTCTGGAAACACCATATATTTT
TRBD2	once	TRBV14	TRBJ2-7	CASSPTTSGGHEQYF	TGTGCCAGCAGCCCGACGACTAGCGGGGGCCACGAGCAGTACTTC
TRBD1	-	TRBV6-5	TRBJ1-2	CASSYLTGANYGYTF	TGTGCCAGCAGTTACCTCACAGGGGCCAACTATGGCTACACCTTC
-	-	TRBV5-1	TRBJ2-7	CASSLPTNPGLRTYGQYF	TGCGCCAGCAGCTTGCCGACCAATCCGGGACTCAGAACCTACGGGCAGTACTTC
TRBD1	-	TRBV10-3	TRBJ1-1	CAISPGQGNTEAFF	TGTGCCATCAGCCCGGGACAGGGGAACACTGAAGCTTTCTTT
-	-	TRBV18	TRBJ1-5	CASSEESNQPQHF	TGTGCCAGCTCAGAAGAGAGCAATCAGCCCCAGCATTTT
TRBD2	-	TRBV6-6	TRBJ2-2	CASSPGLAGVGTGELFF	TGTGCCAGCAGTCCGGGACTAGCGGGAGTAGGCACCGGGGAGCTGTTTTTT
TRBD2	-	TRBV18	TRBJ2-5	CASSPQGAGEETQYF	TGTGCCAGCTCACCACAGGGAGCGGGGGAAGAGACCCAGTACTTC
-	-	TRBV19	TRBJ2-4	CASSSPGAKNIQYF	TGTGCCAGTAGCTCCCCGGGAGCCAAAAACATTCAGTACTTC
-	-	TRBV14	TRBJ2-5	CASSRGTGTQYF	TGTGCCAGCAGCCGAGGCACGGGGACCCAGTACTTC
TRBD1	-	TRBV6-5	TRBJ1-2	CASSYYGQGASRCTF	TGTGCCAGCAGTTACTACGGACAGGGGGCGAGCCGGTGCACCTTC
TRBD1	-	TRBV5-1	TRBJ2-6	CASRTGGGSSGANVLTF	TGCGCCAGCCGAACAGGGGGCGGGAGCTCTGGGGCCAACGTCCTGACTTTC
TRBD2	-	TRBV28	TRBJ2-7	CATQKTSGPSYEQYF	TGTGCCACCCAGAAGACTAGCGGGCCCTCCTACGAGCAGTACTTC
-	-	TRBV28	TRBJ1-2	CASSAGLYGYTF	TGTGCCAGCAGTGCAGGACTCTATGGCTACACCTTC
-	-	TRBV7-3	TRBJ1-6	CASSLRVSDNSPLHF	TGTGCCAGCAGCTTAAGAGTCTCTGATAATTCACCCCTCCACTTT
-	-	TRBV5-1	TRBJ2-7	CASSLATGASYEQYF	TGCGCCAGCAGCTTGGCGACAGGCGCTTCCTACGAGCAGTACTTC
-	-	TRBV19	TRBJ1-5	CASSKEGLGNQPQHF	TGTGCCAGTAGTAAGGAGGGGCTCGGCAATCAGCCCCAGCATTTT
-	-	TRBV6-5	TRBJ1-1	CASSYGENTEAFF	TGTGCCAGCAGTTACGGAGAGAACACTGAAGCTTTCTTT
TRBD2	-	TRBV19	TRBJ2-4	CASSIDQGGSKNIQYF	TGTGCCAGTAGTATAGATCAGGGAGGGTCCAAAAACATTCAGTACTTC
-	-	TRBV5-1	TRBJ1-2	CASSPGEGGNYGYTF	TGCGCCAGCAGCCCCGGGGAGGGGGGTAACTATGGCTACACCTTC
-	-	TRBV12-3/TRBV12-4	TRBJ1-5	CASSLNGNQPQHF	TGTGCCAGCAGTTTGAACGGGAATCAGCCCCAGCATTTT